The 7 T cell receptor beta chains reported below all come from one sample, sequenced in a study of shared clonotypes between healthy human individuals. Only in-frame clones appear in the TCRdb table, and some are missing; sequencing was by immunoSEQ multiplex PCR. The table has roughly 1,000,000 clones, about 84% seen once. The specimen was memory CD4+ T cells from PBMCs. Subset in this sample: CD45RA-negative fraction. These receptors were obtained from a man aged 18 to 29 in good health. Some clones in this sample may be carry-over from other donors' samples.

The genes are TRBV28 and TRBJ2-6, with 9 positions matching TRBD1. The J segment lost 2 bases and the V segment lost 2 bases, leaving 4 bases of the junction unmatched. Germline loops: CDR1 MDHEN, CDR2 SYDVKM. This CDR3 has 17 residues. This CDR3 is CASSLGQGRAGANVLTF. The CDR3 nucleotides read TGTGCCAGCAGTTTAGGACAGGGGAGGGCTGGGGCCAACGTCCTGACTTTC.

The chain combines TRBV5-1 with TRBJ1-2; 9 bases agree with TRBD1. The CDR3 has 14 amino acids. V was pared by 3 bases and J by 4 bases, with 4 bases of the junction left unmatched. Germline V CDR1 and CDR2: SGHRS, YFSETQ. CDR3 DNA sequence: TGCGCCAGCAGCTCCGGGACAGGGTTCTATGGCTACACCTTC. It codes for CASSSGTGFYGYTF.

The chain uses TRBV7-3 and TRBJ1-1; D is unresolved. V was pared by 7 bases and J by 4 bases, with 19 bases between. Germline CDR1 reads SGHTA; CDR2 reads FQGTGA. CDR3 size: 15 residues. The CDR3 bases are TGTGCCAGCAAGATAGGAGGCGAAGGAGGCACTGAAGCTTTCTTT. It is translated as CASKIGGEGGTEAFF.

This clone was seen just once. The genes are TRBV4-1 and TRBJ2-7; 7 bases agree with TRBD2. After removal of 2 bases from V and 0 bases from J, the junction contained 4 bases not matched to a gene. The CDR3 has 15 amino acids. Germline CDR1 is MGHRA and CDR2 is YSYEKL. CDR3 amino acids: CASSQREGYSYEQYF. In DNA, the CDR3 is TGCGCCAGCAGCCAAAGGGAGGGATACTCCTACGAGCAGTACTTC.

J is TRBJ1-5 and V is TRBV28; 10 positions agree with TRBD1. This CDR3 has 16 residues. Unmatched junction bases numbered 8, after V lost 3 bases and J lost 6 bases. Germline V lookup: CDR1 MDHEN, CDR2 SYDVKM. The CDR3 DNA is TGTGCCAGCAGTTTTCCGACAGGGGGCAATATTCAGCCCCAGCATTTT. Amino acids: CASSFPTGGNIQPQHF.

As for this clone: Other DNA sequences in this specimen translate into the identical CDR3. The chain couples TRBV7-9 to TRBJ2-2, with D unresolved. This CDR3 is 12 amino acids long. Germline lookup yields CDR1 SEHNR and CDR2 FQNEAQ (reference sequence). Trimming removed 4 bases at V and 2 bases at J, with 2 bases between. The CDR3 is CASSYNTGELFF. In DNA form, the CDR3 reads TGTGCCAGCAGCTATAACACCGGGGAGCTGTTTTTT.

The chain joins TRBV18 to TRBJ2-1; D gene ambiguous. The CDR3 runs to 11 residues. The germline CDR1 and CDR2 sequences are KGHSH and LQKENI. Deletions cut 4 bases from V and 6 bases from J, with 4 bases between. The CDR3 loop reads CASSQSNEQFF. CDR3 coding DNA: TGTGCCAGCTCACAGAGCAATGAGCAGTTCTTC. Full variable domain (rest looked up from reference TRBV18 and TRBJ2-1): NAGVMQNPRHLVRRRGQEARLRCSPMKGHSHVYWYRQLPEEGLKFMVYLQKENIIDESGMPKERFSAEFPKEGPSILRIQQVVRGDSAAYFCASSQSNEQFFGPGTRLTVL.